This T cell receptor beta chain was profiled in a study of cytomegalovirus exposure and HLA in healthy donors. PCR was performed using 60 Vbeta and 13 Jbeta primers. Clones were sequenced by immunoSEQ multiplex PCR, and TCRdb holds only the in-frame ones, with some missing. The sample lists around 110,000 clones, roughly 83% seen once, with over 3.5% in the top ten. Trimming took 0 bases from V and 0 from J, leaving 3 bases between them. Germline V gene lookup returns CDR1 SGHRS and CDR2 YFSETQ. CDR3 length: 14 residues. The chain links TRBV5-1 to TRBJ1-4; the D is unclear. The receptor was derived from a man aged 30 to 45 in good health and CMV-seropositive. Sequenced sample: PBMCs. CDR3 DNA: TGCGCCAGCAGCTTGGCTGCAACTAATGAAAAACTGTTTTTT. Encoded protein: CASSLAATNEKLFF.